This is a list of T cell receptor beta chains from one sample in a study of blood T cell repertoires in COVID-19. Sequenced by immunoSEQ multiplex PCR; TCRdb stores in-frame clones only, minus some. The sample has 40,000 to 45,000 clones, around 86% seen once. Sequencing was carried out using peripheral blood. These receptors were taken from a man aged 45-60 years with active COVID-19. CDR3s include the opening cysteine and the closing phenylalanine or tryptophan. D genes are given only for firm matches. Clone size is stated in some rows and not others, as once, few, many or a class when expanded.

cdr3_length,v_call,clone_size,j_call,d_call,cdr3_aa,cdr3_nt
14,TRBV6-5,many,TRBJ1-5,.,CASSYSVLNQPQHF,TGTGCCAGCAGTTACTCCGTCCTCAATCAGCCCCAGCATTTT
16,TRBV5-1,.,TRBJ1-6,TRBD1,CASSATGDNYNSPLHF,TGCGCCAGCAGCGCGACAGGGGATAACTATAATTCACCCCTCCACTTT
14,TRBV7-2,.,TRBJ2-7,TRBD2,CASSMTSGAYEQYF,TGTGCCAGCAGCATGACTAGCGGGGCCTACGAGCAGTACTTC
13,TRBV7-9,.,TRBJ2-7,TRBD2,CASSLGLAGEQYF,TGTGCCAGCAGTTTGGGACTAGCGGGCGAGCAGTACTTC
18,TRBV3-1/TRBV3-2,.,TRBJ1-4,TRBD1,CASSQRTGVVVTNEKLFF,TGTGCCAGCAGCCAGAGGACAGGGGTGGTCGTGACTAATGAAAAACTGTTTTTT
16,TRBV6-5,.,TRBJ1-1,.,CASSYSWLQGMTEAFF,TGTGCCAGCAGTTACTCGTGGTTGCAGGGGATGACTGAAGCTTTCTTT
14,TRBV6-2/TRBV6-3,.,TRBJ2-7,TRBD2,CASSQGLATYEQYF,TGTGCCAGCAGTCAGGGACTAGCAACGTACGAGCAGTACTTC
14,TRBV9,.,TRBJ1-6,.,CASSVRGSNSPLHF,TGTGCCAGCAGCGTTAGAGGGAGTAATTCACCCCTCCACTTT
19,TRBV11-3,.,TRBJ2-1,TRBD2,CASSSETLAGGPYRNEQFF,TGTGCCAGCAGCTCTGAAACACTAGCGGGAGGGCCATATAGGAATGAGCAGTTCTTC
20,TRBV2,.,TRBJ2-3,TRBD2,CDASSVRNGLAGGGTDTQYF,TGTGACGCCAGCAGTGTGAGAAACGGACTAGCGGGAGGAGGTACAGATACGCAGTATTTT